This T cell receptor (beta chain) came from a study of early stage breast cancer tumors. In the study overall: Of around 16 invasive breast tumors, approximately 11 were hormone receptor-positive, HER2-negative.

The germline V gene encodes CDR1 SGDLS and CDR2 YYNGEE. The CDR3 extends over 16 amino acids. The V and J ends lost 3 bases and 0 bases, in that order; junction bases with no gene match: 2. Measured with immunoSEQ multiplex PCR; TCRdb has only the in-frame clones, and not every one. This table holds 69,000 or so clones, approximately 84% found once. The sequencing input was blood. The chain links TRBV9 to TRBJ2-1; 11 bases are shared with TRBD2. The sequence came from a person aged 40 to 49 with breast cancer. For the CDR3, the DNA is TGTGCCAGCAGCGCAACTAGCGGGAGCTCCTACAATGAGCAGTTCTTC. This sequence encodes CASSATSGSSYNEQFF. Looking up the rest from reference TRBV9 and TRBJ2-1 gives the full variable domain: DSGVTQTPKHLITATGQRVTLRCSPRSGDLSVYWYQQSLDQGLQFLIQYYNGEERAKGNILERFSAQQFPDLHSELNLSSLELGDSALYFCASSATSGSSYNEQFFGPGTRLTVL.